This T cell receptor beta chain was sequenced in a study of cytomegalovirus exposure and HLA in healthy donors. Points from the study as a whole: Based on reports, TCR beta sequences accurately predicted HLA-A and HLA-B alleles for most subjects. Sequencing likely caused a cluster of highly shared sequence variants. Most of the TCR beta V segments (in an earlier analysis) were productive either about 87% or about 30% of the time. Fewer than 200 TCR beta chains were listed as cytomegalovirus-associated.

On this clone: Its antigen is not known.

The CDR3 totals 13 residues. The germline V gene has CDR1 GTSNPN and CDR2 SVGIG (reference sequence). Trimming took 3 bases from V and 4 from J; bases not matched to a gene: 3. Researchers ran the PCR with 60 Vbeta and 13 Jbeta primers. The table came from immunoSEQ multiplex PCR; TCRdb's copy has only in-frame clones and leaves some out. Of about 98,000 clones listed, about three quarters are singletons. The V gene is TRBV30, the J gene TRBJ1-5; TRBD1 matches 7 bases. The TCR originated in a man aged 60 to 69 in good health and CMV-seropositive. Material: PBMCs. The CDR3 sequence: CAWRQGQNQPQHF. The CDR3 nucleotides are TGTGCCTGGAGGCAGGGACAGAATCAGCCCCAGCATTTT.